The clone carrying this T cell receptor (beta chain) was recorded only once. Its antigen is undetermined. This CDR3 is built from 14 residues. With V trimmed by 6 bases and J by 4 bases, 4 bases remained unmatched. Per the germline V gene, CDR1 is MNHEY and CDR2 is SMNVEV (reference sequence). Produced via immunoSEQ multiplex PCR; TCRdb's table is partial and in-frame only. This table holds about 2.5 million clones, 92% found once. This sample stems from a study of shared clonotypes between healthy human individuals. Overall study: Used for every donor were three CD4 naive, three CD4 memory, two CD8 naive and one CD8 memory plate.

Overall study findings and caveats: Four donors shared about 4.8% of their naive CD4 clonotypes. Shared clonotypes across all four donors exceeded non-shared ones in generation probability.

Input material: naive CD4+ T cells from PBMCs. Subset: CD45RA+ positively selected. This chain joins TRBV27 and TRBJ1-5; TRBD1 agrees at 9 bases. The TCR comes from a man in his late teens or twenties in good health. Some clones in this sample may be carry-over from other donors' samples. The CDR3 is CASSRDRVNQPQHF. The CDR3 region has the DNA TGTGCCAGCAGCCGGGACAGGGTAAATCAGCCCCAGCATTTT.